This paragraph reports one T cell receptor beta chain. The antigen is not known. This entry comes from a study of T-cell reconstitution after alpha-beta-depleted transplantation in children. Overall study results and limits: The study traced high day-60 TCRbeta diversity in some patients to surviving recipient T cells and thymic progenitors. When one year had passed after transplant, most T-cell counts and diversity came from newly produced T cells. There were reportedly several hundred expanded graft clones from which alpha-beta T cells came about two months after transplant.

This CDR3 has 14 amino acids. Looked up from germline, CDR1 is DFQATT and CDR2 is SNEGSKA (reference sequence). V was pared by 5 bases and J by 4 bases, with 16 bases between. Preparation of the TCRbeta library used unique molecular identifiers. Using its own MiXCR run on the PCR reads, TCRdb lists one record per CDR3 protein. Of about 980,000 distinct CDR3 sequences in the sample, roughly 29% are singletons; the top ten hold over 25%. The chain uses TRBV20-1 and TRBJ2-3, with D possibly being TRBD2 (5 bases). Sequenced here: PBMCs, mostly from graft donor cells, sampled 360 days after TCRalphabeta/CD19-depleted stem cell transplant. This receptor was taken from a boy in the first two years of life who had a stem cell transplant for SCID, so the T cells may come from the graft donor. CDR3 sequence reads: CSASDLSSADTQYF. CDR3 nucleotide sequence: TGCAGTGCTTCGGACCTTAGTAGCGCAGATACGCAGTATTTT.